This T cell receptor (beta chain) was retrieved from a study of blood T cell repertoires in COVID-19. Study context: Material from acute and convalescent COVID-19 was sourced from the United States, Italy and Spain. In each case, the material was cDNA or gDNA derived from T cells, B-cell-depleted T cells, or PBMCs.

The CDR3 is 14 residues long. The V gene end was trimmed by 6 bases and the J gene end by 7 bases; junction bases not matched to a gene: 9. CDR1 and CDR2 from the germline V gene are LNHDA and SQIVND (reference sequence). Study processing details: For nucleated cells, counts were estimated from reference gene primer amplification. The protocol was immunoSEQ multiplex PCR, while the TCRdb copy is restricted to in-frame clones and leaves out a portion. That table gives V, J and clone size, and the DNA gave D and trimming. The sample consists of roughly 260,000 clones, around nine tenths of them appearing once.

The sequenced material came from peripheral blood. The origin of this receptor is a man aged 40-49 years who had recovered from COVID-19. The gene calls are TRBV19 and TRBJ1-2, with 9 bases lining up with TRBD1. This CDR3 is CASSPYRGQGGYTF. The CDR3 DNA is TGTGCCAGTAGCCCTTACAGGGGGCAGGGTGGCTACACCTTC.